This T cell receptor (beta chain) emerged from a study of monozygotic twins with inflammatory bowel disease. Per germline, CDR1 LNHDA and CDR2 SQIVND (reference sequence). The CDR3 has 15 residues. TCRdb reprocessed the 5' RACE reads and reports one entry per CDR3 protein, with no DNA. The record lists 110,000 to 150,000 distinct CDR3 sequences, of which the ten most abundant hold approximately 1.2%. This TCR was recovered from a human donor with ulcerative colitis or Crohn's disease, or a healthy co-twin of an affected twin (not recorded which). This chain links TRBV19 with TRBJ2-7; TCRdb indicates TRBD1, and absent DNA this call remains unverified. The sequenced sample consisted of blood. CDR3 amino acids: CASSTTGGSPYEQYF.